The T cell receptor beta chain described here comes from a study of graft-versus-host responses after intestinal transplantation. Comment on this clone: Its specificity is unknown.

The CDR3 contains 16 residues. Only in-frame clones appear in the TCRdb table, and some are missing; sequencing was by immunoSEQ multiplex PCR. The table has 80,000 to 100,000 clones, about 89% seen once. Study observations and caveats: GvH clones detected in recipient marrow included some appearing first in ileum or blood. GvH clone levels peaked in circulation, and this peak was associated with early post-transplant HvG declines. Patients who carried graft-donor T cell macrochimerism also had high graft-versus-host to host-versus-graft clonal ratios in their allografts.

This chain joins TRBV1 and TRBJ2-7; no check of the table's D call, TRBD2, against the DNA was made. TRBV1 is shown as a pseudogene. The starting material was unstimulated CD4+ T cells sorted from spleen or lymph node cells, obtained before intestinal transplant. The TCR was taken from a human donor who received an intestinal transplant. This CDR3 reads CTSSQSCGRNKYEQYF. The DNA for the CDR3 is TGCACCAGCAGCCAATCTTGCGGGAGGAACAAATACGAGCAGTACTTC.